The entry that follows covers one T cell receptor beta chain sequence. Antigen unknown. These data originate in a study of blood T cells in healthy people across ages. Whole-study results and caveats: Researchers said unsorted PBMCs prevented a conclusive naive versus antigen-experienced comparison. Comparison with aged donors showed that long-lived donors had more naive CD4+ cells and higher diversity. Significant beta diversity loss was already apparent by age around 36, declining roughly linearly.

Primed by a sample-barcoded 5' primer and a J-beta primer mix, a second PCR proceeded for roughly 7 to 12 cycles. Every single cDNA molecule received a tag from a template-switch adaptor with 12 random nucleotides. TCRdb recomputed calls from the 5' RACE reads with MiXCR, one row per CDR3 protein. The sample has around 970,000 distinct CDR3 sequences, 51% seen once. Germline lookup yields CDR1 SEHNR and CDR2 FQNEAQ (reference sequence). V lost 3 bases to trimming and J lost 2 bases; unmatched junction nucleotides: 7. There are 18 residues in the CDR3. Sequenced: blood. The J gene is TRBJ2-3, the V gene TRBV7-9; 14 bases are a match to TRBD2. This sequence was found in a woman aged 60-75 years in good health. CDR3 amino acids: CASSLRPGLAGVTDTQYF. The CDR3 nucleotides are TGTGCCAGCAGCTTGCGACCGGGACTAGCGGGAGTCACAGATACGCAGTATTTT.